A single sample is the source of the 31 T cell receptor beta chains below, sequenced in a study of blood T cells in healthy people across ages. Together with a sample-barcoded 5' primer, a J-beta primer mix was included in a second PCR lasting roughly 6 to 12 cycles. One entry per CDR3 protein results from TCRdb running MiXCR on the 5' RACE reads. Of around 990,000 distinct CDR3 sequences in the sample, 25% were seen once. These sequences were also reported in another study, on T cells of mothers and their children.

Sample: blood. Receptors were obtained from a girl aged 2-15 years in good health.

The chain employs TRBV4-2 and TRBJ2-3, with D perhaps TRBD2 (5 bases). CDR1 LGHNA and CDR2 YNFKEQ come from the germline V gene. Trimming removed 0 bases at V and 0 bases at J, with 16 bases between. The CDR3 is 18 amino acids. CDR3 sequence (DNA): TGTGCCAGCAGCCAAGATCTAATTGTGGAGGAAAGCACAGATACGCAGTATTTT. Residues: CASSQDLIVEESTDTQYF.

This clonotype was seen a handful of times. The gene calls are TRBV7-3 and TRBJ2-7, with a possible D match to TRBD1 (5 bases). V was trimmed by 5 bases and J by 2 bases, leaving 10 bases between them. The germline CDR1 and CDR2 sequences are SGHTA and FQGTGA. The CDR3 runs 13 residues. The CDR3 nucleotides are TGTGCCAGCAGCCAGAAAGGGGCCTACGAGCAGTACTTC. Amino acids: CASSQKGAYEQYF.

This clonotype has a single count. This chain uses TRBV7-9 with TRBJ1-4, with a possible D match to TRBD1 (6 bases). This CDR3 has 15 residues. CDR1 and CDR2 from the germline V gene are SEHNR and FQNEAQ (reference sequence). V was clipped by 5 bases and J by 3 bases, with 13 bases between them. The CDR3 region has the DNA TGTGCCAGCAGCCCCGGGGGCGCCCCTAATGAAAAACTGTTTTTT. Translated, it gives CASSPGGAPNEKLFF. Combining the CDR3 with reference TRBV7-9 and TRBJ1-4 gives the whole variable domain DTGVSQNPRHKITKRGQNVTFRCDPISEHNRLYWYRQTLGQGPEFLTYFQNEAQLEKSRLLSDRFSAERPKGSFSTLEIQRTEQGDSAMYLCASSPGGAPNEKLFFGSGTQLSVL.

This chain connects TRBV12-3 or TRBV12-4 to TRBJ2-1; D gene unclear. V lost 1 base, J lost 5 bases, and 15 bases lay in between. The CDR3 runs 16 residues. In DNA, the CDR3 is TGTGCCAGCAGTTTAGGTAACTCACGCCCGGACAATGAGCAGTTCTTC. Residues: CASSLGNSRPDNEQFF.

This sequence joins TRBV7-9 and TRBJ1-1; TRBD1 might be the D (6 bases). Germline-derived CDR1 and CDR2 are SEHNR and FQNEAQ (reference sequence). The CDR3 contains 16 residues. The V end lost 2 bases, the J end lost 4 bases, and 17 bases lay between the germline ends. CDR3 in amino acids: CASSLNTDRRGTEAFF. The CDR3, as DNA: TGTGCCAGCAGCTTAAATACAGACAGGCGGGGCACTGAAGCTTTCTTT.

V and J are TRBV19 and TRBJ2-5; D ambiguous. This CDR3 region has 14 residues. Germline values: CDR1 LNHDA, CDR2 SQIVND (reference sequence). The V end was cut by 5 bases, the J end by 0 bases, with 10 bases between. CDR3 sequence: CASSDRPYQETQYF. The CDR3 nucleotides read TGTGCCAGTAGTGATCGCCCGTACCAAGAGACCCAGTACTTC.

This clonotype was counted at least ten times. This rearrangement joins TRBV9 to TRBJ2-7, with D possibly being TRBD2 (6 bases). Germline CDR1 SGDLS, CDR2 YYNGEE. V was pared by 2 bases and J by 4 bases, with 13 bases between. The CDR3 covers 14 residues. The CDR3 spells CASSVRDSLYEQYF. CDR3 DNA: TGTGCCAGCAGCGTGAGGGACTCGCTATACGAGCAGTACTTC.

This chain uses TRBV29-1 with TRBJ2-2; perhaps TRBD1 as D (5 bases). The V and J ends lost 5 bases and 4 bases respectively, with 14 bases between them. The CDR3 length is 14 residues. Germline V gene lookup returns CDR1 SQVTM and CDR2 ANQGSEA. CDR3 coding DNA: TGCAGCGTTCAGACAGCCCAGAGCACCGGGGAGCTGTTTTTT. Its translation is CSVQTAQSTGELFF.

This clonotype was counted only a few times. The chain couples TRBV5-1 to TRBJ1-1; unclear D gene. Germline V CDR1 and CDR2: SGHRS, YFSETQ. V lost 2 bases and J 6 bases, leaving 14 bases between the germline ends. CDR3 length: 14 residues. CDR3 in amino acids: CASSFGRRDAEAFF. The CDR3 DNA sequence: TGCGCCAGCAGCTTCGGGCGCCGTGACGCTGAAGCTTTCTTT.

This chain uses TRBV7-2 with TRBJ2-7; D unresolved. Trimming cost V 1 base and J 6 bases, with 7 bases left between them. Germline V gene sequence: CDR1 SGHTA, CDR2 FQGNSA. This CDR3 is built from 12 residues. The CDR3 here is CASSLGVVEQYF. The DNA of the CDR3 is TGTGCCAGCAGCTTAGGAGTGGTCGAGCAGTACTTC. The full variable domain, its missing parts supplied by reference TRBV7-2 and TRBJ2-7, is GAGVSQSPSNKVTEKGKDVELRCDPISGHTALYWYRQSLGQGLEFLIYFQGNSAPDKSGLPSDRFSAERTGGSVSTLTIQRTQQEDSAVYLCASSLGVVEQYFGPGTRLTVT.

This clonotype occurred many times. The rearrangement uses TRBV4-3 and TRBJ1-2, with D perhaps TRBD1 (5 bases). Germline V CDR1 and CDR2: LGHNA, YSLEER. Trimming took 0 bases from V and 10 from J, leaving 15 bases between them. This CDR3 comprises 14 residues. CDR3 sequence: CASSQDRQGLLYTF. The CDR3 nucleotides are TGCGCCAGCAGCCAAGATCGGCAGGGTCTGCTCTACACCTTC.

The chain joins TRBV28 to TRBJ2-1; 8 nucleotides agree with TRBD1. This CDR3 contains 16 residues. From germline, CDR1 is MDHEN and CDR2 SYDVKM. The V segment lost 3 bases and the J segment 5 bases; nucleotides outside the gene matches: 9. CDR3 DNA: TGTGCCAGCAGTTTTCAGGGGGCTTTTTCGGACAATGAGCAGTTCTTC. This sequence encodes CASSFQGAFSDNEQFF.

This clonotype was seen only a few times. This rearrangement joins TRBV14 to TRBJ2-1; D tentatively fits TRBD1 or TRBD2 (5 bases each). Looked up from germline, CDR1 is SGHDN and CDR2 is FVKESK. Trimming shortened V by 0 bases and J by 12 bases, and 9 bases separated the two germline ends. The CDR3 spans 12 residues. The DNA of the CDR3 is TGTGCCAGCAGCCAAGACATGGGGGTGCAGTTCTTC. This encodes CASSQDMGVQFF.

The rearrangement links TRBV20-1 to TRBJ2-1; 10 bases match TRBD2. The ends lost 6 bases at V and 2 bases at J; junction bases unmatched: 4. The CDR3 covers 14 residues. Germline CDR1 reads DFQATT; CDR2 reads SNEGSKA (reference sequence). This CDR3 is CSASGRATYNEQFF. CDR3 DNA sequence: TGCAGTGCAAGCGGGAGGGCTACCTACAATGAGCAGTTCTTC.

The CDR3 spells CASSNHFATRIKTYEQYF. In DNA, the CDR3 is TGTGCCAGCAGTAACCACTTCGCCACCAGAATTAAAACATACGAGCAGTACTTC. The V and J genes are TRBV6-2 or TRBV6-3 and TRBJ2-7; D is ambiguous. V gave up 5 bases and J gave up 4 bases, with 27 bases separating them. CDR3 length: 18 residues. Per the germline V gene, CDR1 is MNHEY and CDR2 is SVGEGT.

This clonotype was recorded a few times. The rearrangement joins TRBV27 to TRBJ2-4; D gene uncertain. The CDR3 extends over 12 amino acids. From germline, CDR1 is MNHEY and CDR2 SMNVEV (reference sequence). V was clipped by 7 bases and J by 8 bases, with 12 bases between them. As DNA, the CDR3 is TGTGCCAGCAAGTCTTTGGGTGACATTCAGTACTTC. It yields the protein CASKSLGDIQYF.

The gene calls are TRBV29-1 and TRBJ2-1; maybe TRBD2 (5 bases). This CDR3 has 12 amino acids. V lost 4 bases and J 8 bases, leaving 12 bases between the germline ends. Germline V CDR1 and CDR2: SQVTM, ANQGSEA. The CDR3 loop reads CSVVEGTDEQFF. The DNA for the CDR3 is TGCAGCGTTGTTGAGGGTACCGATGAGCAGTTCTTC.

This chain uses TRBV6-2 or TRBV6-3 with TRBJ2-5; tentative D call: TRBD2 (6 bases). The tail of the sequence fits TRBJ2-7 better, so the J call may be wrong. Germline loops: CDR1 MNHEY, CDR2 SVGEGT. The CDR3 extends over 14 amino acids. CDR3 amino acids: CASSLTGDQYEQYF. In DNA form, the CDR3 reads TGTGCCAGCAGCTTAACGGGGGACCAATACGAGCAGTACTTC.

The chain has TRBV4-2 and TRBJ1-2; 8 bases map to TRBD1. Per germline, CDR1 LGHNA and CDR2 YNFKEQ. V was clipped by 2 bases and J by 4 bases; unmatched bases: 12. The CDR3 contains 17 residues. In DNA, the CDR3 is TGTGCCAGCAGCCAAAGTCGGTGGACAGGGCAAGGCTATGGCTACACCTTC. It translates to CASSQSRWTGQGYGYTF.

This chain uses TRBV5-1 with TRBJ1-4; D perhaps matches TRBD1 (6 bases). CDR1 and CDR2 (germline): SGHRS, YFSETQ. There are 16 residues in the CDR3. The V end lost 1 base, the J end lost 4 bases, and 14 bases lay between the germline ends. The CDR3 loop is CASSLNPGQSNEKLFF. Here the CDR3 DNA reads TGCGCCAGCAGCTTGAATCCGGGACAAAGTAATGAAAAACTGTTTTTT.

CDR3 sequence (DNA): TGTGCCAGCAGCCAACGGACTCCCGAGGGAGAGCAGTACTTC. Translation gives CASSQRTPEGEQYF. This chain joins TRBV3-1 and TRBJ2-7, with TRBD2 as a possible D gene (5 bases). V lost 2 bases and J 7 bases, leaving 15 bases between the germline ends. The CDR3 runs to 14 residues. Germline V lookup: CDR1 LGHDT, CDR2 YNNKEL (reference sequence).

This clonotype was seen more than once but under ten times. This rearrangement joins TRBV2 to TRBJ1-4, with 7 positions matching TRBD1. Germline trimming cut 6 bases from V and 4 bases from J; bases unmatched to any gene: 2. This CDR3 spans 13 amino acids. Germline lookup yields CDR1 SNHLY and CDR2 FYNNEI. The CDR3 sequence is CASRDRHNEKLFF. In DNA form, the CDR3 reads TGTGCCAGCAGGGACAGGCATAATGAAAAACTGTTTTTT.

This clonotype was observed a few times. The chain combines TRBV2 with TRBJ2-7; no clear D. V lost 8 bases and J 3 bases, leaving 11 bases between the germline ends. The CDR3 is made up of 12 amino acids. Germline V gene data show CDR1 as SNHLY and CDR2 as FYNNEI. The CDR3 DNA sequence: TGTGCCAGCTCGATAAGGGACTACGAGCAGTACTTC. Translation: CASSIRDYEQYF.

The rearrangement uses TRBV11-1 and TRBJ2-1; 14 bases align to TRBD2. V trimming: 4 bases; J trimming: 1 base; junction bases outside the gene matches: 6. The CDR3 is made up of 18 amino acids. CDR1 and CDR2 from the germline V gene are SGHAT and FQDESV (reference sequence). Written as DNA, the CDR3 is TGTGCCAGCAGCTCGACTAGCGGGAGGGCCGTATCCTACAATGAGCAGTTCTTC. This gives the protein CASSSTSGRAVSYNEQFF.

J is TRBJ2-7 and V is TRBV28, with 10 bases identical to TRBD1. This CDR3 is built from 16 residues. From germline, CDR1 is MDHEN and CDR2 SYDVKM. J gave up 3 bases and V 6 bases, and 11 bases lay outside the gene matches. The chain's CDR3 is CASSPSVGTGVYEQYF. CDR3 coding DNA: TGTGCCAGCAGCCCCTCCGTCGGGACAGGGGTCTACGAGCAGTACTTC.

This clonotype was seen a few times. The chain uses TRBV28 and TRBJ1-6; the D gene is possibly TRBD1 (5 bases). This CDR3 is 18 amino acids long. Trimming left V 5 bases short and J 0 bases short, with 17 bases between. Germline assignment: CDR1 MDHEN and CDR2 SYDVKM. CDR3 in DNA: TGTGCCAGCAGTCCGACAGAGGCCCGAAGCTCCTATAATTCACCCCTCCACTTT. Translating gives CASSPTEARSSYNSPLHF.

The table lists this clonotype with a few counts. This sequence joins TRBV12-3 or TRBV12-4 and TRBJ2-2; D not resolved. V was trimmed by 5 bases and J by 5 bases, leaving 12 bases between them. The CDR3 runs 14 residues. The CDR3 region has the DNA TGTGCCAGCAGTCCCCCGGTCGGAACCGGGGAGCTGTTTTTT. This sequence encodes CASSPPVGTGELFF.

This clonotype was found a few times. The CDR3 loop is CASSEGKYNEQFF. In nucleotides, the CDR3 is TGTGCCAGCAGTGAAGGAAAATACAATGAGCAGTTCTTC. This chain connects TRBV2 to TRBJ2-5; D uncertain. The J call may be mistaken, given a closer DNA end match to TRBJ2-1. Germline V CDR1 and CDR2: SNHLY, FYNNEI. The CDR3 has 13 residues.

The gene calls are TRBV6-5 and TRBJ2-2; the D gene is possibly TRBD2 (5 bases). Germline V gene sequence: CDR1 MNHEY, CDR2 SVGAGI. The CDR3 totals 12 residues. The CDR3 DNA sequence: TGTGCAAGCGTGGGGAGCACCGGGGAGCTGTTTTTT. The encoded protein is CASVGSTGELFF.

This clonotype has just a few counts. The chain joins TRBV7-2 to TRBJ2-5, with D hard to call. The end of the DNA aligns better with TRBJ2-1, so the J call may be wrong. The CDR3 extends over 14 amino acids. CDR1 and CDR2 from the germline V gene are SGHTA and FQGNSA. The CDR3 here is CASSPSGFKHEQFF. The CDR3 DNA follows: TGTGCCAGCAGCCCCTCGGGTTTTAAGCATGAGCAGTTCTTC.

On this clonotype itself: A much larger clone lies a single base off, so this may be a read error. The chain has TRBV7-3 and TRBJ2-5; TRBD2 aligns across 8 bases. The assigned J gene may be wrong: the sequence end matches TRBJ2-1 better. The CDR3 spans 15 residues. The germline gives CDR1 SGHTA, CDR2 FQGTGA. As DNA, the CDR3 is TGTGCCAACAGCTTAAGCGGGGGCGGATATAATGAGCAGTTCTTC. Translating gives CANSLSGGGYNEQFF.